This T cell receptor (beta chain) was sequenced for a study of tumor and adjacent non-tumor tissue in lung cancer. At the level of the study: Samples averaged about 4.17 million productive TCRbeta reads each.

General study points: Normal lung showed higher cumulative top 100 clone frequency than tumor. Patients with more diverse tumor TCRs had worse survival. Compared with tumor, normal lung showed significantly lower TCR diversity.

The library came from three nested PCR rounds adapted from ARM-PCR protocols. TCRdb ran MiXCR on the multiplex PCR reads and lists one entry per CDR3 protein. The sample has some 99,000 distinct CDR3 sequences, roughly 77% seen once; the top ten hold about 40%. To note about this clonotype: Antigen specificity is unknown.

The CDR3 runs 14 residues. Between the trimmed V and J ends, which lost 3 bases and 6 bases, there was a span of 14 bases. Germline values: CDR1 LGHNA, CDR2 YSLEER. RNA was extracted from bulk tissue without any cell sorting. Sequencing was done on a sample of lung tumor tissue. The chain has TRBV4-3 and TRBJ1-2; no clear D. The receptor comes from a woman in her fifties or sixties with non-small cell lung cancer. The CDR3 spells CASSQDLGADGYTF. CDR3 bases: TGCGCCAGCAGCCAGGATCTGGGAGCTGATGGCTACACCTTC.